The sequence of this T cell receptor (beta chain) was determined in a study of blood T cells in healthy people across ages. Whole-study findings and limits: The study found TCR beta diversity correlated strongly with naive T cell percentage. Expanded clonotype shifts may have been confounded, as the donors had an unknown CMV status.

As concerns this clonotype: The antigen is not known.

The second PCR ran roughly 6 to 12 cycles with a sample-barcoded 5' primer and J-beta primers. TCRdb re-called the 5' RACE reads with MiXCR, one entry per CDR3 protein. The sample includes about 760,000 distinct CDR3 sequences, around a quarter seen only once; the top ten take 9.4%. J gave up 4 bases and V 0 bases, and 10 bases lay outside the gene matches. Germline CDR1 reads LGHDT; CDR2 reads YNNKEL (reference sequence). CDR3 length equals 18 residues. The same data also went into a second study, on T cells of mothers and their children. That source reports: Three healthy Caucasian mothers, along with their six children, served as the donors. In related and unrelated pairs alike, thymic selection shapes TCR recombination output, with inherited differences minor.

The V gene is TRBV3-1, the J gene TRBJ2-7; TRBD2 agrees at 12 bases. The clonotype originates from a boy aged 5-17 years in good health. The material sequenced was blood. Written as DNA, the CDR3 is TGTGCCAGCAGCCAAGACCTTCGACTAGCGGGAGAAGTGTACGAGCAGTACTTC. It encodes CASSQDLRLAGEVYEQYF.